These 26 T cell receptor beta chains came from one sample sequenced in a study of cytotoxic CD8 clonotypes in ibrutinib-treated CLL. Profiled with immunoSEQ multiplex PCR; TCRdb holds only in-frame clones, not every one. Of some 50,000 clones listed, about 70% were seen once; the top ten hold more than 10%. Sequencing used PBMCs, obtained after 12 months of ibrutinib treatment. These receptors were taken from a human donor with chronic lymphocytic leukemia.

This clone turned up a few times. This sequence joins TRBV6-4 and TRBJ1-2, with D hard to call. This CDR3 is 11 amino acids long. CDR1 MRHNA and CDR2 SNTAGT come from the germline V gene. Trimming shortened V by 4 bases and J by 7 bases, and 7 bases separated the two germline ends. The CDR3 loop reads CASSAGPGYTF. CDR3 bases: TGTGCCAGCAGTGCTGGTCCTGGCTACACCTTC.

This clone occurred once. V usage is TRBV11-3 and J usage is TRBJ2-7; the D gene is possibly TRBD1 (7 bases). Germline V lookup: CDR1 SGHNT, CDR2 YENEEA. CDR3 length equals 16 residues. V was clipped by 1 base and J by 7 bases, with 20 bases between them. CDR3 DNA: TGTGCCAGCAGCTTAGGGAGGGGGGACAGTCCTACAGAGCAGTACTTC. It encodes CASSLGRGDSPTEQYF. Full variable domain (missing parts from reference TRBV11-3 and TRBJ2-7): EAGVVQSPRYKIIEKKQPVAFWCNPISGHNTLYWYLQNLGQGPELLIRYENEEAVDDSQLPKDRFSAERLKGVDSTLKIQPAELGDSAVYLCASSLGRGDSPTEQYFGPGTRLTVT.

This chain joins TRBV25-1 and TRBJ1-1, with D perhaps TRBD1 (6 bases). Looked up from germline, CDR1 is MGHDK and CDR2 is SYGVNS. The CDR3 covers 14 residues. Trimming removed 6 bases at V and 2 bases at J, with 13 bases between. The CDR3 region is CASRPTGPNTEAFF. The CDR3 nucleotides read TGTGCCAGCAGACCGACAGGACCTAACACTGAAGCTTTCTTT.

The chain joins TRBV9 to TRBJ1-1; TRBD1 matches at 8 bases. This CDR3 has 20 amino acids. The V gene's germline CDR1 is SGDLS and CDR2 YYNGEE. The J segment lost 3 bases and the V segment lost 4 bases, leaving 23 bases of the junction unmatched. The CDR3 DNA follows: TGTGCCAGCAGCCCTCCGCCGGGGTGGGCAGGGGGCGTTAAGTACACTGAAGCTTTCTTT. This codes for CASSPPPGWAGGVKYTEAFF.

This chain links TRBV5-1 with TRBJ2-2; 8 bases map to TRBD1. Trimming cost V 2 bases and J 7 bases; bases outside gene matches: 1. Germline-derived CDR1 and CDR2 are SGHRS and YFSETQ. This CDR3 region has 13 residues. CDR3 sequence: CASSLDRGGELFF. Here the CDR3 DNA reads TGCGCCAGCAGCTTAGACAGGGGCGGGGAGCTGTTTTTT.

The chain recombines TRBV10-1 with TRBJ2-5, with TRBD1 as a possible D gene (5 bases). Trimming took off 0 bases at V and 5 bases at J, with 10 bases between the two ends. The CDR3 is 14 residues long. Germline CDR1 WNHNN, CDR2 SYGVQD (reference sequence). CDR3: CASSESGRVETQYF. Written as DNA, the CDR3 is TGCGCCAGCAGTGAGTCAGGCAGGGTCGAGACCCAGTACTTC.

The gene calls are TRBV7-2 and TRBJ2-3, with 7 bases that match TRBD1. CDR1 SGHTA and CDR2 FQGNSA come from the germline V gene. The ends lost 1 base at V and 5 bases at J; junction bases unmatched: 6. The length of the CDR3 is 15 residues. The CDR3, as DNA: TGTGCCAGCAGCTTAGTATTGGCAGGGGGAGATACGCAGTATTTT. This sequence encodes CASSLVLAGGDTQYF.

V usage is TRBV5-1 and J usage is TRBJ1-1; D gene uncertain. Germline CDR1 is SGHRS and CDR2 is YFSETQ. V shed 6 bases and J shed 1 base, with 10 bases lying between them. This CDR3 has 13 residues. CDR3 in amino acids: CASKKGSNTEAFF. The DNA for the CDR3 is TGCGCCAGCAAGAAAGGGTCGAACACTGAAGCTTTCTTT.

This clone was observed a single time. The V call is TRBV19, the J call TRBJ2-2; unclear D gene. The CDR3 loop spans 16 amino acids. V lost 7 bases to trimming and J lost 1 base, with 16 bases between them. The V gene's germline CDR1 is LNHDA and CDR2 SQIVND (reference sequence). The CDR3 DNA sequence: TGTGCCAGTAAAAGAAATATGGCCGAGAACACCGGGGAGCTGTTTTTT. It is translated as CASKRNMAENTGELFF. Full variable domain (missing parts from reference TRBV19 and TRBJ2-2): DGGITQSPKYLFRKEGQNVTLSCEQNLNHDAMYWYRQDPGQGLRLIYYSQIVNDFQKGDIAEGYSVSREKKESFPLTVTSAQKNPTAFYLCASKRNMAENTGELFFGEGSRLTVL.

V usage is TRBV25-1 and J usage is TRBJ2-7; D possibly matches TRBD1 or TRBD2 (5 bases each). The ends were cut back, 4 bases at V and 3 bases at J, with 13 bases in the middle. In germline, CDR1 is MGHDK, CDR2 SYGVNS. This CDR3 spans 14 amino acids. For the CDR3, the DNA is TGTGCCAGCAGTGGGGCCGGGGACGTCTACGAGCAGTACTTC. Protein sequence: CASSGAGDVYEQYF.

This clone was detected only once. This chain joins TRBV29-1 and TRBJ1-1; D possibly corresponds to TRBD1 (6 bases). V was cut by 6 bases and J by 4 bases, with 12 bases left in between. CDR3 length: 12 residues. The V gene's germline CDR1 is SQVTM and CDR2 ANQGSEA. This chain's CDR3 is CSVGQTGTEAFF. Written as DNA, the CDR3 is TGCAGCGTCGGACAGACGGGCACTGAAGCTTTCTTT.

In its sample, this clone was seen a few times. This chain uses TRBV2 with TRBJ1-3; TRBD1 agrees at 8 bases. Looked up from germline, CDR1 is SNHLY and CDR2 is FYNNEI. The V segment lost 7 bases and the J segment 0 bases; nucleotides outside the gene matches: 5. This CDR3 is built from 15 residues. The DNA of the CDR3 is TGTGCCAGCACCAGGGGGCTTCCCTCTGGAAACACCATATATTTT. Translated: CASTRGLPSGNTIYF.

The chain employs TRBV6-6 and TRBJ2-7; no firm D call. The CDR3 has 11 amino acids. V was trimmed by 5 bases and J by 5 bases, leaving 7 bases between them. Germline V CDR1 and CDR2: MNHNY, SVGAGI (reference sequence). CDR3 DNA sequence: TGTGCCAGCAGTCCCCGCGACGAGCAGTACTTC. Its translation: CASSPRDEQYF.

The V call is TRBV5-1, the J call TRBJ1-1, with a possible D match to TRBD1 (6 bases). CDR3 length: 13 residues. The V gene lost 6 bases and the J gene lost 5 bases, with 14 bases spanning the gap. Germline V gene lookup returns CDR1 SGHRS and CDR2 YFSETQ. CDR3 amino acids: CASKQGRGTEAFF. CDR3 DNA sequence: TGCGCCAGCAAGCAGGGGAGAGGTACTGAAGCTTTCTTT.

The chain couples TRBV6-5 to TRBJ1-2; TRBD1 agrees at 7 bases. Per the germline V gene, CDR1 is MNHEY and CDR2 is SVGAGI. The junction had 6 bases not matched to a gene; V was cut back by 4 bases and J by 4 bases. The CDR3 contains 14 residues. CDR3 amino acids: CASSFRTGFYGYTF. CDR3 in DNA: TGTGCCAGCAGTTTCCGGACAGGCTTCTATGGCTACACCTTC.

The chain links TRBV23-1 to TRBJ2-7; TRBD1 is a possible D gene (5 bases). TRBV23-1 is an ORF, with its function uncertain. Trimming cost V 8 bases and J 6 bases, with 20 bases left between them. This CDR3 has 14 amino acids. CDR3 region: CASSQSDSEVEQYF. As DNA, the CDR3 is TGCGCCAGCTCCCAGAGTGACAGTGAAGTCGAGCAGTACTTC.

The CDR3 DNA follows: TGTGCCAGCAGGGGTGGATATTTTGATACGCAGTATTTT. It codes for CASRGGYFDTQYF. The chain links TRBV7-9 to TRBJ2-3, with D unresolved. The CDR3 has 13 residues. CDR1 and CDR2 from the germline V gene are SEHNR and FQNEAQ (reference sequence). V lost 6 bases and J 6 bases, leaving 13 bases between the germline ends.

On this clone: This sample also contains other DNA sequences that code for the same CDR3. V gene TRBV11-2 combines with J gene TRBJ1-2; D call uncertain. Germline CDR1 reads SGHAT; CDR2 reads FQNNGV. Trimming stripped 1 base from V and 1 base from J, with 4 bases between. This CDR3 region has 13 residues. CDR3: CASSLGGNYGYTF. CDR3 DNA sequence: TGTGCCAGCAGCTTAGGGGGTAACTATGGCTACACCTTC.

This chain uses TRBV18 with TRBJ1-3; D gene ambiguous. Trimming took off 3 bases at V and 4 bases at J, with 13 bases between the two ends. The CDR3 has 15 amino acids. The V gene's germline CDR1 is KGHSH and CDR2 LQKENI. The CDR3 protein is CASSPAESTGNTIYF. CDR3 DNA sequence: TGTGCCAGCTCACCTGCAGAGTCCACGGGAAACACCATATATTTT.

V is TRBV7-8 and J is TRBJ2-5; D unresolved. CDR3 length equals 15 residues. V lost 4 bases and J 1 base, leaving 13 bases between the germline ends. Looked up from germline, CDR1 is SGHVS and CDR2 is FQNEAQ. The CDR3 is CASSSNALPQETQYF. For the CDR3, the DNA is TGTGCCAGCAGCTCAAACGCCCTTCCCCAAGAGACCCAGTACTTC. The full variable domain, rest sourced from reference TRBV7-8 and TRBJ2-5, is GAGVSQSPRYKVAKRGQDVALRCDPISGHVSLFWYQQALGQGPEFLTYFQNEAQLDKSGLPSDRFFAERPEGSVSTLKIQRTQQEDSAVYLCASSSNALPQETQYFGPGTRLLVL.

CDR3 sequence reads: CASSASLGGGEQYF. CDR3 DNA: TGTGCCAGCAGTGCCTCCCTCGGGGGAGGCGAGCAGTACTTC. This chain links TRBV25-1 with TRBJ2-7, with D perhaps matching TRBD2 (6 bases). The germline V gene has CDR1 MGHDK and CDR2 SYGVNS. Trimming took 4 bases from V and 6 from J, leaving 16 bases between them. The CDR3 covers 14 residues.

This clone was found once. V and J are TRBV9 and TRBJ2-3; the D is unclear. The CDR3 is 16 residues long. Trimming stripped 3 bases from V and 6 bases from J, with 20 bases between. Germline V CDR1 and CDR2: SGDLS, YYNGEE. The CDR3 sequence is CASSAPSTPVLDTQYF. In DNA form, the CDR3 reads TGTGCCAGCAGCGCCCCATCGACACCCGTTTTGGATACGCAGTATTTT. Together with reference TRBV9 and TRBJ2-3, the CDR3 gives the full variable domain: DSGVTQTPKHLITATGQRVTLRCSPRSGDLSVYWYQQSLDQGLQFLIQYYNGEERAKGNILERFSAQQFPDLHSELNLSSLELGDSALYFCASSAPSTPVLDTQYFGPGTRLTVL.

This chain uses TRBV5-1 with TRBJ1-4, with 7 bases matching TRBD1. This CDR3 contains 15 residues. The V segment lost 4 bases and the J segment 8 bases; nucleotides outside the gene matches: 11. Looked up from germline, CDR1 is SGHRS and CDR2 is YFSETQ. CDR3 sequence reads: CASSPGTAQLEKLFF. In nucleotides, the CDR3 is TGCGCCAGCAGCCCAGGGACAGCTCAATTAGAAAAACTGTTTTTT.

The CDR3: CASSRVRRGQETQYF. In nucleotides, the CDR3 is TGTGCCAGCAGCCGTGTTCGCAGGGGGCAGGAGACCCAGTACTTC. The V gene is TRBV5-4, the J gene TRBJ2-5; 8 bases line up with TRBD1. CDR1 and CDR2 (germline): SGHNT, YYREEE (reference sequence). V lost 4 bases, J lost 5 bases, and 10 bases stayed unmatched. This CDR3 region has 15 residues.

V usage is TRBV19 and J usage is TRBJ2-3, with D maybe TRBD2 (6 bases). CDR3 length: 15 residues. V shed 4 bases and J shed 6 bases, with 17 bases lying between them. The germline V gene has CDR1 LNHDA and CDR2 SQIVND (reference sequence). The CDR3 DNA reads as TGTGCCAGTAGTAGTGGTAGCGGCCCTGGGGATACGCAGTATTTT. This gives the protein CASSSGSGPGDTQYF.

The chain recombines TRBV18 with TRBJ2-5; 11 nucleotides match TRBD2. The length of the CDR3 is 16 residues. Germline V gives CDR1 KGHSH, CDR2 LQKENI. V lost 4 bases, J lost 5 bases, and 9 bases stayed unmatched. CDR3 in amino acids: CASSQTTSGIRETQYF. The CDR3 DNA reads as TGTGCCAGCTCACAAACGACTAGCGGGATTAGGGAGACCCAGTACTTC.